One and the same sample provided the 31 T cell receptor beta chains below, sequenced in a study of vaccination effects on CD4 cells after COVID-19. The antigens for these receptors are not known. This table comes from immunoSEQ multiplex PCR, and its TCRdb copy is limited to in-frame clones, with some not included. Altogether approximately 50,000 clones are present, just under 80% being singletons, with the ten largest covering approximately 6%. CD4+ T cells specific for antigen were expanded with viral peptide pools by the ViraFEST assay before sequencing. At the end of 9 to 11 days of culture, CD4+ T cells were isolated. Previously uninfected by SARS-CoV-2, the vaccine recipients also showed negative nucleocapsid antibodies. The sample in question was CD4+ T cells from PBMCs cultured with HCoV-OC43 spike peptides, obtained before COVID-19 vaccination. This sample's subset: HCoV-OC43 spike overlapping peptide pool stimulation. These receptor sequences come from a human donor who received a COVID-19 vaccine.

The chain combines TRBV9 with TRBJ2-1; TRBD1 or TRBD2 may be the D gene (6 bases each). Germline lookup yields CDR1 SGDLS and CDR2 YYNGEE. This CDR3 is 16 amino acids long. The V gene lost 0 bases and the J gene lost 5 bases, with 15 bases spanning the gap. CDR3 DNA: TGTGCCAGCAGCGTAGACCCGGCGGGACACAACAATGAGCAGTTCTTC. It yields the protein CASSVDPAGHNNEQFF.

This chain joins TRBV6-4 and TRBJ1-1; 7 bases fit TRBD1. The CDR3 loop spans 14 amino acids. Germline values: CDR1 MRHNA, CDR2 SNTAGT. The V segment lost 6 bases and the J segment 1 base; nucleotides outside the gene matches: 5. CDR3 nucleotides: TGTGCCAGCAGCAACGGACAGGCGAACACTGAAGCTTTCTTT. Translated, it gives CASSNGQANTEAFF.

The chain carries TRBV6-2 or TRBV6-3 and TRBJ1-5, with TRBD1 matching 7 bases. J lost 0 bases, V lost 6 bases, and 20 bases had no gene match. This CDR3 region has 20 residues. CDR1 MNHEY and CDR2 SVGEGT come from the germline V gene. The CDR3 bases are TGTGCCAGCAGCGACAGTCCCTATGGGGACAGAATATTTAGCAATCAGCCCCAGCATTTT. The encoded protein is CASSDSPYGDRIFSNQPQHF.

The chain employs TRBV7-3 and TRBJ2-3, with D unclear. V was clipped by 2 bases and J by 4 bases, with 13 bases between them. Germline V CDR1 and CDR2: SGHTA, FQGTGA. The CDR3 covers 15 residues. CDR3 residues: CASSLDSHPPDTQYF. Written as DNA, the CDR3 is TGTGCCAGCAGCTTAGACTCCCACCCACCAGATACGCAGTATTTT.

The sample holds a few counts of this clone. The genes are TRBV4-3 and TRBJ1-2; D unresolved. CDR3 size: 15 residues. Trimming left V 0 bases short and J 3 bases short, with 11 bases between. In germline, CDR1 is LGHNA, CDR2 YSLEER. The CDR3: CASSQEQARHYGYTF. The CDR3, as DNA: TGCGCCAGCAGCCAAGAACAAGCGAGACACTATGGCTACACCTTC.

The rearrangement uses TRBV7-8 and TRBJ1-2, with D tentatively TRBD1 (6 bases). The germline V gene encodes CDR1 SGHVS and CDR2 FQNEAQ. The germline V and J ends were trimmed by 2 bases and 2 bases, with 30 bases remaining between them. The CDR3 runs to 21 residues. DNA of the CDR3: TGTGCCAGCAGCTTAAGGAGGCGGACGGGGGCCCTAGACCCTATAAACTATGGCTACACCTTC. Translated: CASSLRRRTGALDPINYGYTF.

This clone was seen only a few times. This chain joins TRBV18 and TRBJ1-4; D is unresolved. CDR3 size: 15 residues. V shed 3 bases and J shed 0 bases, with 8 bases lying between them. The germline V gene encodes CDR1 KGHSH and CDR2 LQKENI. DNA of the CDR3: TGTGCCAGCTCACCCGAGTTGTCAACTAATGAAAAACTGTTTTTT. This translates into CASSPELSTNEKLFF.

The V call is TRBV15, the J call TRBJ2-7; no firm D call. V was shortened by 2 bases and J by 3 bases, with 8 bases between the two germline ends. Germline assignment: CDR1 LNHNV and CDR2 YYDKDF (reference sequence). This CDR3 comprises 13 residues. CDR3 sequence (DNA): TGTGCCACCAGCAGATCCTGGGGCTACGAGCAGTACGTC. Translated, it gives CATSRSWGYEQYV.

The chain carries TRBV2 and TRBJ1-1; D gene ambiguous. CDR3 length equals 13 residues. V shed 4 bases and J shed 0 bases, with 6 bases lying between them. In germline, CDR1 is SNHLY, CDR2 FYNNEI. The CDR3 DNA reads as TGTGCCAGCAGTGCCACCATGAACACTGAAGCTTTCTTT. Amino acids: CASSATMNTEAFF. The full variable domain, with the rest looked up from reference TRBV2 and TRBJ1-1, is EPEVTQTPSHQVTQMGQEVILRCVPISNHLYFYWYRQILGQKVEFLVSFYNNEISEKSEIFDDQFSVERPDGSNFTLKIRSTKLEDSAMYFCASSATMNTEAFFGQGTRLTVV.

The chain is built from TRBV6-5 and TRBJ1-2; TRBD1 might be the D (6 bases). V gave up 10 bases and J gave up 8 bases, with 20 bases separating them. This CDR3 contains 13 residues. Germline CDR1 reads MNHEY; CDR2 reads SVGAGI. The CDR3 bases are TGTGCCACCTTTTTCAAAGGGGGGCGAGGCTACACCTTC. Protein sequence: CATFFKGGRGYTF.

The CDR3 loop is CASRGTGTETQYF. The CDR3 region has the DNA TGCGCCAGCAGGGGGACAGGCACAGAGACCCAGTACTTC. The chain links TRBV5-1 to TRBJ2-5, with 8 bases aligning to TRBD1. CDR3 size: 13 residues. The germline V gene has CDR1 SGHRS and CDR2 YFSETQ. V shed 5 bases, J shed 4 bases, and the junction held 4 bases outside the gene matches.

The chain couples TRBV19 to TRBJ1-6; D unclear. The V gene lost 7 bases and the J gene lost 2 bases, with 9 bases spanning the gap. CDR1 is LNHDA, CDR2 SQIVND, per germline (reference sequence). This CDR3 comprises 14 residues. This chain's CDR3 is CASTYGTYNSPLHF. CDR3 sequence (DNA): TGTGCCAGTACCTACGGAACCTATAATTCACCCCTCCACTTT.

Comment on this clone: One junction end does not reproduce the germline sequence, and a read error may be involved. The V and J genes are TRBV28 and TRBJ1-1; the D gene is possibly TRBD1 (5 bases). The CDR3 has 12 residues. The germline V gene encodes CDR1 MDHEN and CDR2 SYDVKM. The DNA of the CDR3 is TGTGCCAGCAGTTTAACCCACGTAGGGGCCCTCTTT. Translation gives CASSLTHVGALF.

The chain has TRBV27 and TRBJ2-3; 10 bases are a match to TRBD2. V lost 6 bases, J lost 0 bases, and 6 bases stayed unmatched. Germline-derived CDR1 and CDR2 are MNHEY and SMNVEV (reference sequence). The CDR3 is 16 residues long. Here the CDR3 reads CASRALAGESTDTQYF. The CDR3 DNA reads TGTGCCAGCAGGGCCCTAGCGGGGGAAAGCACAGATACGCAGTATTTT.

The chain uses TRBV9 and TRBJ1-6; 7 positions match TRBD1. Trimming cost V 3 bases and J 7 bases; bases outside gene matches: 4. The CDR3 runs to 14 residues. Germline CDR1 reads SGDLS; CDR2 reads YYNGEE. CDR3 nucleotide sequence: TGTGCCAGCAGCGAGACAGGGTACAATTCACCCCTCCACTTT. Translating gives CASSETGYNSPLHF.

This rearrangement joins TRBV10-1 to TRBJ2-2, with TRBD2 identical over 8 bases. J was trimmed by 1 base and V by 1 base; bases with no gene match: 5. Germline V lookup: CDR1 WNHNN, CDR2 SYGVQD (reference sequence). The CDR3 is 17 residues long. Here the CDR3 DNA reads TGCGCCAGCAGTGAGTTTCGCGCGGGGGGGAACACCGGGGAGCTGTTTTTT. Amino acids: CASSEFRAGGNTGELFF.

Remarks on this clone: Additional DNA sequences in this sample encode the identical CDR3. The chain employs TRBV5-6 and TRBJ2-2; D unclear. V lost 0 bases, J lost 2 bases, and 8 bases lay in between. The CDR3 consists of 15 residues. Per germline, CDR1 SGHDT and CDR2 YYEEEE. This CDR3 reads CASSLAPGNTGELFF. The DNA for the CDR3 is TGTGCCAGCAGCTTGGCGCCTGGCAACACCGGGGAGCTGTTTTTT.

The chain uses TRBV2 and TRBJ1-4; TRBD1 might be the D (6 bases). The CDR3 is 16 amino acids. The V gene lost 6 bases and the J gene lost 6 bases, with 20 bases spanning the gap. CDR1 is SNHLY, CDR2 FYNNEI, per germline. This CDR3 reads CASSTGMGAPDEKLFF. CDR3 nucleotide sequence: TGTGCCAGCAGCACAGGTATGGGGGCCCCGGATGAAAAACTGTTTTTT.

This chain uses TRBV21-1 with TRBJ2-6; no DNA check was done on the table's D call, TRBD1. TRBV21-1 is marked as a pseudogene. CDR3 length equals 19 residues. CDR3 sequence reads: CASSKGHVGADSGANVLTF. The DNA of the CDR3 is TGTGCCAGCAGCAAGGGGCACGTGGGGGCGGACTCTGGGGCCAACGTCCTGACTTTC.

The V call is TRBV9, the J call TRBJ2-1, with 9 positions matching TRBD1. The CDR3 consists of 16 residues. The germline CDR1 and CDR2 sequences are SGDLS and YYNGEE. Trimming removed 0 bases from V and 4 bases from J; junction bases left unmatched: 5. Here the CDR3 reads CASSVGGDRVYNEQFF. As DNA, the CDR3 is TGTGCCAGCAGCGTAGGAGGGGACAGGGTATACAATGAGCAGTTCTTC.

This chain connects TRBV20-1 to TRBJ2-5; 8 positions match TRBD2. This CDR3 comprises 14 residues. Germline values: CDR1 DFQATT, CDR2 SNEGSKA (reference sequence). Unmatched junction bases numbered 5, after V lost 3 bases and J lost 2 bases. CDR3 DNA: TGCAGTGCTAGTTCTCGGGGGGGACAAGAGACCCAGTACTTC. Translation: CSASSRGGQETQYF.

The CDR3 region has the DNA TGTGCCAGCAGCCAAGTCCTAGCACCTGGAGAGACCCAGTACTTC. It codes for CASSQVLAPGETQYF. V gene TRBV4-2 combines with J gene TRBJ2-5, with D tentatively TRBD2 (5 bases). Germline V gene sequence: CDR1 LGHNA, CDR2 YNFKEQ. This CDR3 contains 15 residues. Trimming removed 1 base at V and 4 bases at J, with 13 bases between.

The chain has TRBV5-5 and TRBJ2-7, with D tentatively TRBD1 (5 bases). CDR1 is SGHKS, CDR2 YYEKEE, per germline (reference sequence). V lost 1 base, J lost 5 bases, and 13 bases lay in between. The CDR3 contains 14 residues. The CDR3 nucleotides are TGTGCCAGCAGCTTGTACAGGTGGTTTGACGAGCAGTACGTC. It encodes CASSLYRWFDEQYV.

The J gene is TRBJ2-1, the V gene TRBV24-1; TRBD1 aligns across 9 bases. Germline V gene sequence: CDR1 KGHDR, CDR2 SFDVKD. V shed 4 bases and J 4 bases; nucleotides not matched to a gene: 7. CDR3 length: 16 amino acids. The CDR3 DNA is TGTGCCACCAGTGACGTACAGGGGGCGCGATACAATGAGCAGTTCTTC. Amino acid sequence: CATSDVQGARYNEQFF.

This chain connects TRBV12-5 to TRBJ2-7; maybe TRBD2 (6 bases). Germline V lookup: CDR1 LGHNT, CDR2 FRNRAP. V was clipped by 6 bases and J by 3 bases, with 12 bases between them. CDR3 length: 13 residues. The CDR3 sequence: CASGRDLNYEQYV. The CDR3 nucleotides read TGTGCTAGTGGCCGGGACTTAAACTACGAGCAGTACGTC.

The rearrangement uses TRBV10-3 and TRBJ2-7; no clear D gene. In germline, CDR1 is ENHRY, CDR2 SYGVKD. The CDR3 extends over 13 amino acids. V was clipped by 6 bases and J by 3 bases, with 12 bases between them. CDR3 coding DNA: TGTGCCATCAGCGGCGACGGAAACTACGAGCAGTACGTC. Translated: CAISGDGNYEQYV.

In nucleotides, the CDR3 is TGCGCCAGCAGCTTGGCGGGACAGGTTAATGAAAAACTGTTTTTT. Protein product: CASSLAGQVNEKLFF. This sequence joins TRBV5-1 and TRBJ1-4, with 8 bases fitting TRBD1. This CDR3 comprises 15 residues. Per the germline V gene, CDR1 is SGHRS and CDR2 is YFSETQ. With 0 bases clipped from V and 4 bases from J, the junction kept 2 bases outside the gene matches.

The V gene is TRBV5-1, the J gene TRBJ2-5; TRBD2 might be the D (6 bases). Germline V gene data show CDR1 as SGHRS and CDR2 as YFSETQ. V lost 1 base, J lost 5 bases, and 12 bases lay in between. The CDR3 length is 14 residues. CDR3 bases: TGCGCCAGCAGCTTGAGCTCTAGCGCTGAGACCCAGTACTTC. Its protein is CASSLSSSAETQYF.

The CDR3: CASSVGTTGDNEQFF. As DNA, the CDR3 is TGTGCCAGCAGCGTAGGGACCACAGGGGACAATGAGCAGTTCTTC. V gene TRBV9 combines with J gene TRBJ2-1; 7 bases are a match to TRBD1. J was trimmed by 5 bases and V by 0 bases; bases with no gene match: 5. Germline V gene data show CDR1 as SGDLS and CDR2 as YYNGEE. CDR3 length equals 15 residues. The complete variable domain, with remaining parts taken from reference TRBV9 and TRBJ2-1, reads DSGVTQTPKHLITATGQRVTLRCSPRSGDLSVYWYQQSLDQGLQFLIQYYNGEERAKGNILERFSAQQFPDLHSELNLSSLELGDSALYFCASSVGTTGDNEQFFGPGTRLTVL.

The V call is TRBV28, the J call TRBJ1-5; D unresolved. The CDR3 consists of 16 residues. Germline CDR1 is MDHEN and CDR2 is SYDVKM. Between the trimmed V and J ends, which lost 5 bases and 0 bases, there was a span of 14 bases. CDR3 coding DNA: TGTGCCAGCAGTCGACTACCGGGGAATAGCAATCAGCCCCAGCATTTT. It encodes CASSRLPGNSNQPQHF.

The V and J genes are TRBV3-1 (or the pseudogene TRBV3-2) and TRBJ1-1; possibly TRBD1 for D (6 bases). V lost 4 bases to trimming and J lost 4 bases, with 13 bases between them. Germline CDR1 and CDR2: LGHDT and YNNKEL (reference sequence). This CDR3 is built from 14 residues. The CDR3 protein is CASSPRGARTEAFF. CDR3 in DNA: TGTGCCAGCAGCCCCCGGGGGGCCCGCACTGAAGCTTTCTTT.